Below, one T cell receptor beta chain is given with its context. The antigen is undetermined. This sample is drawn from a study of lymphopenia after photon versus proton radiotherapy. Study-level points and caveats: Authors raise, but do not show, better survival with proton therapy. Post-nadir TCR diversity decline inversely tracked overall survival among those who died. After the lymphocyte nadir, photon-treated repertoires showed oligoclonal expansion, especially of CD8+ Temra cells.

With 7 bases removed from V and 6 bases from J, the gap between germline ends came to 10 bases. Looked up from germline, CDR1 is DFQATT and CDR2 is SNEGSKA (reference sequence). The CDR3 runs 11 residues. Profiling relied on immunoSEQ multiplex PCR, and the TCRdb table lists in-frame clones only, not all of them. Among more than 80,000 clones listed, 80% to 90% were seen once. The sequencing here drew on peripheral blood, taken from a patient treated with proton-based radiotherapy. The receptor's source is a man in his sixties with pancreatic cancer. V and J are TRBV20-1 and TRBJ2-4, with D possibly being TRBD1 (6 bases). The CDR3 spells CSVPDRNIQYF. In DNA form, the CDR3 reads TGCAGTGTTCCGGACAGAAACATTCAGTACTTC.